This TCR beta chain was identified during a study of CD8+CD57+ T cells in acquired aplastic anemia. Study-wide context: When averaged, DNA from sorted CD4+ and CD8+ cells came to 3 to 3.5 ug. Study-wide points: Patients shared 25 to 35 CD8+ CDR3 sequences with controls.

CD8+CD57+ cell expansion had been shown by flow cytometry in patients chosen for sequencing. As a group, the patients uniformly had severe acquired aplastic anemia. CDR3 and TCR beta VDJ profiling relied on a genomic DNA template. TCRdb reprocessed the reads with MiXCR, giving one entry per CDR3 protein. The table lists about 260,000 distinct CDR3 sequences, roughly 80% of them singletons. Note on this clonotype: Its antigen is still unknown.

Germline V CDR1 and CDR2: MNHEY, SVGEGT. Trimming pared 2 bases from V and 9 bases from J, leaving 11 bases between. The CDR3 extends over 13 amino acids. The origin of this receptor is a human donor with aplastic anemia. The chain links TRBV6-2 or TRBV6-3 to TRBJ1-5, with D uncertain. Input material: sorted CD4+, CD8+, or CD8+CD57+ T cells (not recorded which) from PBMCs. CDR3 residues: CASSYARYGPQHF. CDR3 nucleotides: TGTGCCAGCAGTTACGCCAGGTATGGGCCCCAGCATTTT.